The entry below gives a single TCR beta chain sequence along with its context. The V gene lost 6 bases and the J gene lost 2 bases, with 15 bases spanning the gap. There are 15 residues in the CDR3. The germline gives CDR1 MDHEN, CDR2 SYDVKM. These data belong to a study of cytomegalovirus exposure and HLA in healthy donors. Study as a whole: Out of roughly 200 million T cells, an earlier analysis found over 90 million unique TCR beta sequences in total.

The study ran its PCR with 60 Vbeta and 13 Jbeta primers. Using immunoSEQ multiplex PCR, the repertoire was profiled, and TCRdb retains in-frame clones only, with some absent. The sample carries under 110,000 clones, more than 80% recorded once. The V call is TRBV28, the J call TRBJ2-3, with a possible D match to TRBD1 (5 bases). The receptor comes from a man aged 25-40 years in good health and CMV-seronegative. Source material: PBMCs. In DNA, the CDR3 is TGTGCCAGCAGCGAGCCCCAGGGAAACACAGATACGCAGTATTTT. Translating it yields CASSEPQGNTDTQYF.